Following are 14 T cell receptor beta chains from one sample sequenced in a study of molecular identifiers for immune sequencing clone quantification. TCRdb reanalysed the PCR reads using MiXCR and keeps one entry per CDR3 protein. The table includes around 460,000 distinct CDR3 sequences, about 21% detected once. The sequencing sample was made of naive CD8+ T cells from blood, with Jurkat cell RNA spiked in. Subset described: FACS-sorted CD8+CD4-CCR7+CD45RA+ naive T cells. These receptors originate from a human donor in good health. Some libraries in this study had Jurkat cell RNA spiked in.

Comments on this clonotype: With a much larger clone just one base away, this may be a read error. The gene calls are TRBV30 and TRBJ1-1; 7 nucleotides align to TRBD1. CDR3 size: 15 residues. Germline-derived CDR1 and CDR2 are GTSNPN and SVGIG (reference sequence). V dropped 3 bases and J dropped 5; count of bases not matched to a gene: 12. CDR3 in DNA: TGTGCCTGGAGCCTTGCTCTACAGGGGACGACTGAAGCTTTCTTT. This sequence encodes CAWSLALQGTTEAFF.

The chain uses TRBV2 and TRBJ2-3; D gene unclear. The V end lost 3 bases, the J end lost 3 bases, and 10 bases lay between the germline ends. This CDR3 is built from 14 residues. Germline V CDR1 and CDR2: SNHLY, FYNNEI. As DNA, the CDR3 is TGTGCCAGCAGTGAGGCGTACAAAACAGATACGCAGTATTTT. As protein: CASSEAYKTDTQYF.

This sequence joins TRBV7-9 and TRBJ1-2, with D tentatively TRBD1 (6 bases). Trimming removed 5 bases at V and 2 bases at J, with 21 bases between. Germline CDR1 is SEHNR and CDR2 is FQNEAQ (reference sequence). This CDR3 contains 17 residues. The chain's CDR3 is CASSTKWGQPSNYGYTF. As DNA, the CDR3 is TGTGCCAGCAGCACTAAGTGGGGGCAACCTTCCAACTATGGCTACACCTTC.

The genes are TRBV7-3 and TRBJ2-3; D possibly uses TRBD1 or TRBD2 (5 bases each). The CDR3 is 16 residues long. CDR1 and CDR2 (germline): SGHTA, FQGTGA. Trimming took off 5 bases at V and 1 base at J, with 16 bases between the two ends. The CDR3 protein is CASSSGVGPGTDTQYF. CDR3 sequence (DNA): TGTGCCAGCAGCAGCGGAGTGGGACCTGGCACAGATACGCAGTATTTT.

As regards this clonotype: Given a much more abundant clone one base away, this may be a read error. The CDR3 nucleotides read TGTGCCAGCAGCCGCCGACTAGCGAGGTTTGAAGAGACCCAGTACTTC. Translating it yields CASSRRLARFEETQYF. The chain employs TRBV27 and TRBJ2-5; the match to TRBD2 covers 8 bases. The germline V gene encodes CDR1 MNHEY and CDR2 SMNVEV (reference sequence). The CDR3 loop spans 16 amino acids. V was pared by 6 bases and J by 3 bases, with 12 bases of the junction left unmatched.

In its sample, this clonotype was seen many times. The CDR3 spells CASSNNTEAFF. The CDR3, as DNA: TGTGCCAGTAGTAACAACACTGAAGCTTTCTTT. The chain recombines TRBV19 with TRBJ1-1; D is undetermined. The CDR3 runs 11 residues. Germline CDR1 is LNHDA and CDR2 is SQIVND (reference sequence). The ends were cut back, 4 bases at V and 2 bases at J, with 2 bases in the middle.

This chain joins TRBV4-1 and TRBJ2-1; maybe TRBD1 (6 bases). This CDR3 is built from 16 residues. Germline lookup yields CDR1 MGHRA and CDR2 YSYEKL. V lost 4 bases and J 1 base, leaving 14 bases between the germline ends. Here the CDR3 DNA reads TGCGCCAGCAGCCGAGATCGGACAGAGTCCTACAATGAGCAGTTCTTC. Its translation: CASSRDRTESYNEQFF.

This clonotype was seen a handful of times. The chain joins TRBV23-1 to TRBJ2-5, with 8 nucleotides matching TRBD1. TRBV23-1 is flagged as an ORF with uncertain function. The CDR3 length is 15 residues. The V and J ends lost 6 bases and 1 base, in that order; junction bases with no gene match: 7. The CDR3 bases are TGCGCCAGCAGACGCTCGCAGGGGGCCCAAGAGACCCAGTACTTC. Protein sequence: CASRRSQGAQETQYF.

Ten or more counts support this clonotype. The chain recombines TRBV6-1 with TRBJ2-3; D remains ambiguous. Trimming cost V 5 bases and J 4 bases, with 13 bases left between them. The CDR3 runs to 14 residues. In germline, CDR1 is MNHNS, CDR2 SASEGT. The CDR3: CASSWVGPADTQYF. In nucleotides, the CDR3 is TGTGCCAGCAGTTGGGTTGGGCCAGCAGATACGCAGTATTTT.

The rearrangement uses TRBV7-9 and TRBJ1-2; 7 bases are shared with TRBD1. The J segment lost 3 bases and the V segment lost 4 bases, leaving 5 bases of the junction unmatched. Germline V lookup: CDR1 SEHNR, CDR2 FQNEAQ (reference sequence). The CDR3 covers 14 residues. CDR3 protein: CASSSAGTDYGYTF. The DNA of the CDR3 is TGTGCCAGCAGCTCGGCCGGGACAGACTATGGCTACACCTTC.

This clonotype was seen at least ten times. The V gene is TRBV12-3 or TRBV12-4, the J gene TRBJ1-1, with unresolved D. CDR3 size: 16 residues. V was trimmed by 5 bases and J by 2 bases, leaving 18 bases between them. CDR3 DNA sequence: TGTGCCAGCAGTCCCTCCATGTGGTATGAAAACACTGAAGCTTTCTTT. It codes for CASSPSMWYENTEAFF.

A few counts support this clonotype. The chain carries TRBV19 and TRBJ2-1; 7 nucleotides agree with TRBD2. CDR3 size: 14 residues. Per germline, CDR1 LNHDA and CDR2 SQIVND (reference sequence). The junction had 7 bases not matched to a gene; V was cut back by 5 bases and J by 6 bases. DNA of the CDR3: TGTGCCAGTAGTGCTAGCGGCCCCTCCAATGAGCAGTTCTTC. Translated, it gives CASSASGPSNEQFF.

This sequence joins TRBV12-3 or TRBV12-4 and TRBJ2-1; D is ambiguous. The V and J ends lost 2 bases and 9 bases respectively, with 8 bases between them. The CDR3 is 12 amino acids. CDR3 nucleotide sequence: TGTGCCAGCAGTTTAAGTTGGGCTGAGCAGTTCTTC. Its translation is CASSLSWAEQFF.

The rearrangement joins TRBV7-2 to TRBJ2-5; TRBD1 is a possible D gene (5 bases). This CDR3 is 14 amino acids long. In germline, CDR1 is SGHTA, CDR2 FQGNSA. Between the trimmed V and J ends, which lost 5 bases and 2 bases, there was a span of 12 bases. The CDR3: CASSPDSDQETQYF. CDR3 in DNA: TGTGCCAGCAGCCCAGACAGCGATCAAGAGACCCAGTACTTC. Full variable domain (outside the CDR3, taken from reference TRBV7-2 and TRBJ2-5): GAGVSQSPSNKVTEKGKDVELRCDPISGHTALYWYRQSLGQGLEFLIYFQGNSAPDKSGLPSDRFSAERTGGSVSTLTIQRTQQEDSAVYLCASSPDSDQETQYFGPGTRLLVL.